What follows is one T cell receptor (beta chain) and its context. This clonotype was found many times. The target of this receptor is not known. No much larger clone exists at a distance of one base, and base qualities are not known. These data originate in a study of T cells in Graves' hyperthyroidism and ophthalmopathy (dated by TCRdb to the late 2010s). Some background on the complete study: Peripheral blood was sampled at the time of initial diagnosis, prior to any treatment. Once sampling was done, hyperthyroidism patients were given methimazole at a starting dose of 30 mg daily, whereas ophthalmopathy patients were given high-dose intravenous methylprednisolone. TCR V-J signatures able to tell the groups apart were searched for in a discovery cohort of about a hundred patients, of whom 40 to 45 had Graves' ophthalmopathy and around 58 had stable Graves' hyperthyroidism. The approximately 97 discovery patients were randomly divided into training and test sets at a 7:3 ratio. The paper reports TCR Vbeta CDR3 sequencing of approximately 130 peripheral blood samples: around 45 ophthalmopathy, 75 to 80 hyperthyroidism and around 17 progressor patients. Thyroid tissue and blood T-cell repertoires from roughly six Graves' hyperthyroidism patients were also compared in the study. Prospective prediction of ophthalmopathy was tested in an independent validation cohort of some 19 hyperthyroidism patients and 17 patients who later progressed to ophthalmopathy.

A patient counted as having stable Graves' hyperthyroidism if no progression to ophthalmopathy occurred over 18 months of follow-up. Hyperthyroidism patients were aged 18 to 65 years and newly diagnosed, with disease duration of less than 2 months. Any patient with an uncontrolled infection, another autoimmune disease, pregnancy or lactation was excluded. Diagnoses were established on the basis of clinical symptoms, serum thyroxine and TRAb, thyroid ultrasound, and orbital computed tomography. PBMCs were isolated from roughly 10 ml of fresh peripheral blood by Ficoll-Paque density gradient centrifugation. Trizol reagent was used to extract total RNA, and RNA quality was then checked on an Agilent 2100 Bioanalyzer. V drops 6 bases and J drops 2 bases, leaving 11 bases in between. The CDR3 covers 13 residues, taking in both the cysteine and the phenylalanine. The DNA shown is the 39-base CDR3, in frame from base 1.

The TCR beta CDR3 regions were amplified from RNA transcripts. The first round of RT-PCR for the TCR CDR3 was performed with the HTBI primer set and the Qiagen OneStep RT-PCR kit. Libraries were constructed in a second round of multiplex PCR, after which size selection and purification were performed. Libraries were sequenced paired-end with 100 bp reads on an Illumina HiSeq2000. The study's processing was this. Raw data were processed with SOAPnuke, discarding reads with adapters, uncalled bases, mean Phred below 15, or no exact constant-primer or identifier match. High-quality paired reads were merged with COPE v1.2.5, and unique nucleotide sequences were defined as clonotypes. MiTCR v1.1 was used to align clonotypes to the IMGT TRBV, TRBD and TRBJ reference segments. The analysis was restricted to V-J combinations with a frequency above 0.0001, which together covered about 99% of the repertoires. The TCS score was defined as the ratio of F50 (clonal expansion) to E x V (chaos), calculated using BLOSUM62-based TCRdist between CDR3 peptides within each V-J. Welch's t-statistics and random forest reduced roughly 500 V-J features to roughly 13, which were used in a naive Bayes classifier (R e1071). The Morisita-Horn index was used to measure how similar the thyroid and blood repertoires were. Clones were called with MiXCR by TCRdb after fastp trimmed the public reads at Q25, and only in-frame beta chains were retained. For every CDR3 protein sequence, its rows merge into one entry that carries the most common genes and DNA. Here the V and J calls rest on TCRdb's processing, not on the authors' analysis. The sample yields roughly 710,000 distinct CDR3 sequences; 30% to 40% were counted once. Together, the top ten hold around a third of the sample.

The study at large found these results: Ophthalmopathy was separated from stable hyperthyroidism by a 13 V-J signature model, with over 85% sensitivity and just over 81% specificity obtained in cross-validation and 80%/75% obtained in testing. During validation, the model predicted progression to ophthalmopathy a median of approximately 6 months ahead of onset, with just under 71% sensitivity and less than 85% specificity. Sample size was not statistically predetermined, and investigators were not blinded to group allocation. Most expanded thyroid clonotypes (frequency above 0.001) were also found in blood, which suggests that blood repertoires may mirror thyroid immune responses.

The receptor's source is a woman aged 40 to 50 with Graves' hyperthyroidism. What was sequenced was blood. Recombination joined TRBV12-3 or TRBV12-4 with TRBJ2-7, with TRBD1 perhaps the D gene, on 6 matching bases. The CDR3 in this case is CASRLDSTYEQYF. The bases read TGTGCCAGCAGACTGGACAGCACCTACGAGCAGTACTTC.